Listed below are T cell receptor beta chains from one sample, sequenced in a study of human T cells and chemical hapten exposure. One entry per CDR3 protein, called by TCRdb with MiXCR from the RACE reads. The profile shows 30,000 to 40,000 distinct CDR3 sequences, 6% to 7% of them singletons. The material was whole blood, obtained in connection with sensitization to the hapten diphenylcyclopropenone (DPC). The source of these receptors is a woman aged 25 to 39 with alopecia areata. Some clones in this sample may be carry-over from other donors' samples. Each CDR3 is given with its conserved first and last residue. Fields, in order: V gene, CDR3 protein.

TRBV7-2,CASSLVVSGFQGHYGYTF
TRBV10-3,CAISSSPTAYEQYF
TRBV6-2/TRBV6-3,CASRRGQGLDEQYF
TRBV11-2,CASSLGSRGLNTEAFF
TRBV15,CATSRDYGAGYGYTF
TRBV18,CASSPSGQGARKLFF
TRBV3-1,CASSQVSSYEQYF
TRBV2,CASSPDRGRGRTEAFF
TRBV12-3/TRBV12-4,CASSFPPLSYNEQFF
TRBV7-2,CASSFYDTQYF
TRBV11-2,CASSSLRHDATDTQYF
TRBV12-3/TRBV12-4,CASRTGGAGTGELFF
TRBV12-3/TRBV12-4,CASSLPDSQETQYF
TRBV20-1,CSASDAGVAKNIQYF
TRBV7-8,CASSLAWQGGTDTQYF
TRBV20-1,CSAEKLAGDYNEQFF
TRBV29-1,CSVRLNTEAFF
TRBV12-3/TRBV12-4,CASTLGGVTEAFF
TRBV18,CASSPRQDPSNQPQHF
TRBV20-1,CSARYTGGLKPQHF
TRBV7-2,CASSPPDGGWGTEAFF
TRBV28,CASSWRSYNEQFF
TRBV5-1,CASSLDGTGFSPLHF
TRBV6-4,CASSGDNTGELFF
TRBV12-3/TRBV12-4,CASSLQRGGPNTQYF